The text below deals with one T cell receptor (beta chain). Using immunoSEQ multiplex PCR, the repertoire was profiled, and TCRdb retains in-frame clones only, with some absent. The sample carries a few hundred thousand clones, more than 85% recorded once. This specimen belongs to a study of blood T cell repertoires in COVID-19. With 7 bases clipped from V and 4 bases from J, the junction kept 5 bases outside the gene matches. Germline-derived CDR1 and CDR2 are MDHEN and SYDVKM. The CDR3 loop spans 13 amino acids. The sequence came from a woman between 25 and 40 years old who had recovered from COVID-19. The V call is TRBV28, the J call TRBJ2-7; 9 bases fit TRBD1. Sequencing input: PBMCs or T cells enriched from blood (not recorded which). The CDR3 protein is CASKRTGAYEQYF. CDR3 DNA: TGTGCCAGCAAGAGGACAGGGGCTTACGAGCAGTACTTC. Full variable domain (rest looked up from reference TRBV28 and TRBJ2-7): DVKVTQSSRYLVKRTGEKVFLECVQDMDHENMFWYRQDPGLGLRLIYFSYDVKMKEKGDIPEGYSVSREKKERFSLILESASTNQTSMYLCASKRTGAYEQYFGPGTRLTVT.